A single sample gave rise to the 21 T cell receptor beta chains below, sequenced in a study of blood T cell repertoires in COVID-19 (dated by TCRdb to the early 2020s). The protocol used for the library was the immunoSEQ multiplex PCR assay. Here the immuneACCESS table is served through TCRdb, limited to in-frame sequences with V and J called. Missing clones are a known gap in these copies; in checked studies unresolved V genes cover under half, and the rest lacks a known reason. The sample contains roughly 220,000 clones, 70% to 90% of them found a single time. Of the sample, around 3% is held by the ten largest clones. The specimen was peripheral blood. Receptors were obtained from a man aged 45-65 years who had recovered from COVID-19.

CDR3 nucleotide sequence: TGTGCCAGCAGGAGGGCGGGAAGCACAGATACGCAGTATTTT. Protein product: CASRRAGSTDTQYF. The chain employs TRBV7-9 and TRBJ2-3, with a weak D call TRBD2 (6 bases). CDR1 and CDR2 (germline): SEHNR, FQNEAQ (reference sequence). V was shortened by 6 bases and J by 0 bases, with 10 bases between the two germline ends. This CDR3 is 14 amino acids long.

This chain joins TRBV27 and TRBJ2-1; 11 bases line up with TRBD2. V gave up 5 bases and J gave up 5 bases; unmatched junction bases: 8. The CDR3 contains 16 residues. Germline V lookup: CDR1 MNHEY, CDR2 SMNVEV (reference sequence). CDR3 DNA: TGTGCCAGCAGTGGCGGGACTAGCGGCAATCACAATGAGCAGTTCTTC. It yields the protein CASSGGTSGNHNEQFF.

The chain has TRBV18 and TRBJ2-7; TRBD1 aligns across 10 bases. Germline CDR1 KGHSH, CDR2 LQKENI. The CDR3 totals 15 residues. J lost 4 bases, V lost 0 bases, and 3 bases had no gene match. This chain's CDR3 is CASSPPGQGRYEQYF. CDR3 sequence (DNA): TGTGCCAGCTCACCACCGGGACAGGGGAGGTACGAGCAGTACTTC.

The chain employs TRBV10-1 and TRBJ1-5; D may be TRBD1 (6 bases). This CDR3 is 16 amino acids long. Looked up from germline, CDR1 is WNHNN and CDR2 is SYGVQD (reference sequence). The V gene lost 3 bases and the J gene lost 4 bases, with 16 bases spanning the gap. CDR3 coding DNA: TGCGCCAGCAGTGATTCCGGGACAAAGATAAATCAGCCCCAGCATTTT. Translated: CASSDSGTKINQPQHF.

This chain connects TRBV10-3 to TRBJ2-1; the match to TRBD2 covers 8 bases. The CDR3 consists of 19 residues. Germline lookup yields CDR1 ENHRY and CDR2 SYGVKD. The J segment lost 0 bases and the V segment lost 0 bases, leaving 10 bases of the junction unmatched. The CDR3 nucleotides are TGTGCCATCAGTGAGTCTTGTCGGGGGGGGCCTAGCTCCTACAATGAGCAGTTCTTC. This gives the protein CAISESCRGGPSSYNEQFF.

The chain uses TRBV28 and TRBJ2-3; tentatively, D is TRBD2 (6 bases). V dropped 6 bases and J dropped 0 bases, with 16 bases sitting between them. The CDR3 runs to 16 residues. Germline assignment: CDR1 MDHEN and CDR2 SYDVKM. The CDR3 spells CASSSGRDSSTDTQYF. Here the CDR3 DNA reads TGTGCCAGCAGCTCAGGGCGGGACTCGAGCACAGATACGCAGTATTTT.

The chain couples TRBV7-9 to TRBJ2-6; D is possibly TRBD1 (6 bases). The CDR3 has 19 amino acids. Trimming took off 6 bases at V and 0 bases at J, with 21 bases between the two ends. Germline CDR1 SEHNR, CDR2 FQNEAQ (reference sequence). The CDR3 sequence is CASSRRQDILLSGANVLTF. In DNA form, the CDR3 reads TGTGCCAGCAGTCGGCGACAGGACATACTCCTCTCTGGGGCCAACGTCCTGACTTTC.

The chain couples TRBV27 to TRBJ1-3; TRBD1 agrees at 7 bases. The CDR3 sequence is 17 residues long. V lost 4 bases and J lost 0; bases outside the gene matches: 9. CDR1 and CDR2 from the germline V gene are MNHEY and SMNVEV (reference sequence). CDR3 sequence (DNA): TGTGCCAGCAGTTCATCGACAGGGCCTTTCTCTGGAAACACCATATATTTT. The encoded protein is CASSSSTGPFSGNTIYF.

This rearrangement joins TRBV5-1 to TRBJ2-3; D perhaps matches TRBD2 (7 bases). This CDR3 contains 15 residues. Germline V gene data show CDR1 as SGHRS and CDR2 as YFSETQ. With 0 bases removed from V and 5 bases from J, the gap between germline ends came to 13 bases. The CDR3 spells CASSLDGGPGDTQYF. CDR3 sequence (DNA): TGCGCCAGCAGCTTGGACGGGGGGCCCGGAGATACGCAGTATTTT.

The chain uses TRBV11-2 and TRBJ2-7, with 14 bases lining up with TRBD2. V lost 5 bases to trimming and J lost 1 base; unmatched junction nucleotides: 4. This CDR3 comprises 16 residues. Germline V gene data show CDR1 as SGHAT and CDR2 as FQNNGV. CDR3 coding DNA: TGTGCCAGCAGCCGCGGACTAGCGGGAGGTTCCTACGAGCAGTACTTC. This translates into CASSRGLAGGSYEQYF.

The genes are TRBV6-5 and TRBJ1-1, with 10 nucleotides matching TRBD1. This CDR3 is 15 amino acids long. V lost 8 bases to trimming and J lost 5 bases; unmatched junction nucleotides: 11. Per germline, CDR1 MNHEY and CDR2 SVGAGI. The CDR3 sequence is CASRPGTGALTEAFF. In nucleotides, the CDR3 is TGTGCCAGCCGCCCCGGGACAGGGGCCCTTACTGAAGCTTTCTTT.

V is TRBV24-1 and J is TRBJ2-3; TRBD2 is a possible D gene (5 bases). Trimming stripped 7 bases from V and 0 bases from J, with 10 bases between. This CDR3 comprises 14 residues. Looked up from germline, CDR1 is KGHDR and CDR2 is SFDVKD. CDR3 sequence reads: CATRGEKSTDTQYF. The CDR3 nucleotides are TGTGCCACCAGGGGAGAGAAAAGCACAGATACGCAGTATTTT.

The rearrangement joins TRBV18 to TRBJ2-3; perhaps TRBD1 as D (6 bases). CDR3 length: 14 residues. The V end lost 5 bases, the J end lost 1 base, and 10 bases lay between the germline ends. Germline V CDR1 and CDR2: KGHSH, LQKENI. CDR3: CASSSGHGTDTQYF. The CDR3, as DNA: TGTGCCAGCTCATCGGGACACGGCACAGATACGCAGTATTTT.

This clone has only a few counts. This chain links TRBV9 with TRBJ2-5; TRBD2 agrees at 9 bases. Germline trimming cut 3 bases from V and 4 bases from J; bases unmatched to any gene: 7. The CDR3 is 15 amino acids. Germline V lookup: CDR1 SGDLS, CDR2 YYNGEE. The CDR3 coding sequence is TGTGCCAGCAGCGCCCAGACTAGCGGTAGAGAGACCCAGTACTTC. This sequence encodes CASSAQTSGRETQYF.

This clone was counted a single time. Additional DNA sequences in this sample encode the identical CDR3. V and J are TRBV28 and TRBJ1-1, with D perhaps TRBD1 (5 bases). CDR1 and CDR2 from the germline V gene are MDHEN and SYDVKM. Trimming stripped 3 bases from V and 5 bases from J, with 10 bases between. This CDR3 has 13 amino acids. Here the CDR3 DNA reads TGTGCCAGCAGTTTGGGGGGAGGGACTGAAGCTTTCTTT. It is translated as CASSLGGGTEAFF.

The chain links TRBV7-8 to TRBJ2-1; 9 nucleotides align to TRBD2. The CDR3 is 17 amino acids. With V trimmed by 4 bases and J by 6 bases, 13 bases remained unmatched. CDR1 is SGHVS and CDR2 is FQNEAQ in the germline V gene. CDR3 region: CASSSAGLAGSGNEQFF. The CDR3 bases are TGTGCCAGCAGCTCGGCGGGCCTAGCGGGAAGTGGCAATGAGCAGTTCTTC.

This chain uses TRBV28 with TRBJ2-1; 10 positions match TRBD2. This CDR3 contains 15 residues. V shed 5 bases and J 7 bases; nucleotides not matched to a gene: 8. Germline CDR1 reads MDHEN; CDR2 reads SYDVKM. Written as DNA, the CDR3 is TGTGCCAGCAGTCCGCCTAGCGGGAGTTTTAATGAGCAGTTCTTC. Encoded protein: CASSPPSGSFNEQFF. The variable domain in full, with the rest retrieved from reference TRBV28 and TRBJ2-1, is DVKVTQSSRYLVKRTGEKVFLECVQDMDHENMFWYRQDPGLGLRLIYFSYDVKMKEKGDIPEGYSVSREKKERFSLILESASTNQTSMYLCASSPPSGSFNEQFFGPGTRLTVL.

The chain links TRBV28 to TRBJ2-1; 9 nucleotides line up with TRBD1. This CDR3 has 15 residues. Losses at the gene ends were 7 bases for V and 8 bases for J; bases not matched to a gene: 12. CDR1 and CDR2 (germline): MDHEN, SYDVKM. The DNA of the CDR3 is TGTGCCAGCATTTCCGGGGGGACAGGGCTCCATGAGCAGTTCTTC. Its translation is CASISGGTGLHEQFF.

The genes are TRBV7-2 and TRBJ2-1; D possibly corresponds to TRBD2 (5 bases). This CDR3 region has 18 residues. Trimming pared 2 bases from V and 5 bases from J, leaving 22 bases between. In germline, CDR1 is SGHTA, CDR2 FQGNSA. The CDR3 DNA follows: TGTGCCAGCAGCTTAAGAGCAAGGCCCCGGGGTAGCGACAATGAGCAGTTCTTC. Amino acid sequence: CASSLRARPRGSDNEQFF.

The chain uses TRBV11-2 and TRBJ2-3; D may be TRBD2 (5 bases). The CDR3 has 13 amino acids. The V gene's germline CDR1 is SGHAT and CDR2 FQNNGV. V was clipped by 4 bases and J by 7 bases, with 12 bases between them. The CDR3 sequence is CASSSRRVHTQYF. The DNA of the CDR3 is TGTGCCAGCAGCTCCCGGCGGGTTCATACGCAGTATTTT.

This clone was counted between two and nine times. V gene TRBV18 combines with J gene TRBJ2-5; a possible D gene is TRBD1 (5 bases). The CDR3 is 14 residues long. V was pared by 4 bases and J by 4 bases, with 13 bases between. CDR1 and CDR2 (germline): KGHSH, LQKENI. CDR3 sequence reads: CASSRLDKAETQYF. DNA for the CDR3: TGTGCCAGCTCACGGCTGGACAAGGCAGAGACCCAGTACTTC.